The clone carrying this TCR beta chain came up a few times. Its matching antigen is unknown. J was trimmed by 7 bases and V by 6 bases; bases with no gene match: 6. The CDR3 spans 14 residues. Using its own MiXCR run on the RACE reads, TCRdb lists one record per CDR3 protein. Here the sample spans 180,000 or so distinct CDR3 sequences, under 30% being singletons. These data belong to a study of human T cells and chemical hapten exposure. Turning to the study itself: Patch testing was performed with 0.01% DPC on the upper back, with reading at 6 days. Overall study results and limits: Sensitizing with DPC caused no change in TCRs above 1 in 1000 frequency.

Time point given: patch test 3, about 24 weeks after DPC sensitization. Treatment here: therapeutic diphenylcyclopropenone sensitization with weekly scalp DPC. The material sequenced was whole blood, taken in connection with sensitization to the hapten diphenylcyclopropenone (DPC). The V and J genes are TRBV12-3 or TRBV12-4 and TRBJ1-6, with 7 bases lining up with TRBD1. The source of this sequence is a woman aged 40 to 49 with alopecia areata. Some clones in this sample may be carry-over from other donors' samples. CDR3 coding DNA: TGTGCCAGCAGAAGACAGGGAGGGAATTCACCCCTCCACTTT. This codes for CASRRQGGNSPLHF.